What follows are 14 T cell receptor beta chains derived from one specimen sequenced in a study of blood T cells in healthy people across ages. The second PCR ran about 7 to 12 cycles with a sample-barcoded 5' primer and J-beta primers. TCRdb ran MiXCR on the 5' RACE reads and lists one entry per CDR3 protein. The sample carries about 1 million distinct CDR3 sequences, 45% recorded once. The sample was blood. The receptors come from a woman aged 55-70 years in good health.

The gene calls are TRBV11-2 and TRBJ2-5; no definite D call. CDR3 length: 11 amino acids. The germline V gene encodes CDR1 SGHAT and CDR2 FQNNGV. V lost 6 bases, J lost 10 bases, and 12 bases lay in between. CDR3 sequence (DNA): TGTGCCAGCAGTCGTGAGAGAATCCAGTACTTC. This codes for CASSRERIQYF. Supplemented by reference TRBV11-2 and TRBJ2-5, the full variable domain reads EAGVAQSPRYKIIEKRQSVAFWCNPISGHATLYWYQQILGQGPKLLIQFQNNGVVDDSQLPKDRFSAERLKGVDSTLKIQPAKLEDSAVYLCASSRERIQYFGPGTRLLVL.

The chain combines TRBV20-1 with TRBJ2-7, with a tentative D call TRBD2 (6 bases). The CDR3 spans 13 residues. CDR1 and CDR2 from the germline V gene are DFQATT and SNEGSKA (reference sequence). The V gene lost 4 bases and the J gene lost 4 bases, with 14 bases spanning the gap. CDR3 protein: CSANGGGVYEQYF. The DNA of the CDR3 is TGCAGTGCTAACGGGGGTGGTGTATACGAGCAGTACTTC.

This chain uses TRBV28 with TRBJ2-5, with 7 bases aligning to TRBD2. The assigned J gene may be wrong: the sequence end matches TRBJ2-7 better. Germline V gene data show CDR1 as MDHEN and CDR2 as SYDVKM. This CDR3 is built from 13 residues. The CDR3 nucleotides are TGTGCCACAACCGGGACTAAGTGGTTCGAGCAGTACTTC. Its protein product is CATTGTKWFEQYF.

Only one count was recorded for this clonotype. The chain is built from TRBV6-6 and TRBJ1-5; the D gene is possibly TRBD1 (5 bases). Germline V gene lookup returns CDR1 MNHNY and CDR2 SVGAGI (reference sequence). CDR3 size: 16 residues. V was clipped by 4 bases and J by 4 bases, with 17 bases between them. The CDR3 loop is CASSSPGLRENQPQHF. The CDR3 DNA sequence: TGTGCCAGCAGTTCGCCGGGACTGAGGGAAAATCAGCCCCAGCATTTT.

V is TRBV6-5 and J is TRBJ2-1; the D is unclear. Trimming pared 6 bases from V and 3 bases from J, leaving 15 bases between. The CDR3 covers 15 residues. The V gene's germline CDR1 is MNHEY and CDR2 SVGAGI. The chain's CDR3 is CASSRSTQNYNEQFF. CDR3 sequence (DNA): TGTGCCAGCAGCCGATCAACTCAAAACTACAATGAGCAGTTCTTC.

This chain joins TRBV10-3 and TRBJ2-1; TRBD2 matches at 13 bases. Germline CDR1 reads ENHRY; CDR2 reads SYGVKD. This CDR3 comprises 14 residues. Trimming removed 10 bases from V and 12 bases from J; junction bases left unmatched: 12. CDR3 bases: TGTGCCACCCACCGGACTAGCGGGAGTGACGGGCAGTTCTTC. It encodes CATHRTSGSDGQFF.

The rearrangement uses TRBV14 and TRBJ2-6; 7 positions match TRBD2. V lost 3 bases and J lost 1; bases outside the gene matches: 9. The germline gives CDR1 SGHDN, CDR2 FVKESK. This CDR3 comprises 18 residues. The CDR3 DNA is TGTGCCAGCAGCCAGGCCCCCTGGGGGGGTTCTGGGGCCAACGTCCTGACTTTC. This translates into CASSQAPWGGSGANVLTF.

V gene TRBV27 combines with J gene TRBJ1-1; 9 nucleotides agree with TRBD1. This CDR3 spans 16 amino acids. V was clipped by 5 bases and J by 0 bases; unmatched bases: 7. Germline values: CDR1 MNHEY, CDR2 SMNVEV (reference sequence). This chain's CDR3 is CASSPRQGVMNTEAFF. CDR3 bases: TGTGCCAGCAGTCCCAGACAGGGGGTAATGAACACTGAAGCTTTCTTT.

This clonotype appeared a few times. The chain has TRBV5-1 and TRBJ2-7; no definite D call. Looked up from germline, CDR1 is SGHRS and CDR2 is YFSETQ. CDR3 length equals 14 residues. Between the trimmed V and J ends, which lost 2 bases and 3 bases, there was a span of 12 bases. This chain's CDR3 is CASSLEGESYEQYF. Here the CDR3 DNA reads TGCGCCAGCAGCTTAGAAGGTGAGAGCTACGAGCAGTACTTC.

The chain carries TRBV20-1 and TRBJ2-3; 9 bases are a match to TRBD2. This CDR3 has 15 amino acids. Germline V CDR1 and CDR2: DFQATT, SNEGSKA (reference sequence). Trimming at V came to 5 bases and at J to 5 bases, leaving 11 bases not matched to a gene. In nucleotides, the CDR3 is TGCAGTGCTTTTAAATTAGCGGGAGCTCAAGATACGCAGTATTTT. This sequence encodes CSAFKLAGAQDTQYF.

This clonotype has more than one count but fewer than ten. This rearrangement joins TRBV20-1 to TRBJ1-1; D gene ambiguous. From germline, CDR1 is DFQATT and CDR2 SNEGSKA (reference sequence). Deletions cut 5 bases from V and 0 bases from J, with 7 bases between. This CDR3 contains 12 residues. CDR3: CSARPMNTEAFF. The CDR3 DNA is TGCAGTGCTCGTCCCATGAACACTGAAGCTTTCTTT.

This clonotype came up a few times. The CDR3 spells CAWLTGTRADTQYF. CDR3 nucleotide sequence: TGTGCCTGGCTCACAGGGACCCGGGCAGATACGCAGTATTTT. The V gene is TRBV30, the J gene TRBJ2-3; weak D call: TRBD1 (6 bases). The germline V gene encodes CDR1 GTSNPN and CDR2 SVGIG (reference sequence). The CDR3 consists of 14 residues. With 5 bases removed from V and 4 bases from J, the gap between germline ends came to 16 bases. The variable domain in full, with the rest retrieved from reference TRBV30 and TRBJ2-3, is SQTIHQWPATLVQPVGSPLSLECTVEGTSNPNLYWYRQAAGRGLQLLFYSVGIGQISSEVPQNLSASRPQDRQFILSSKKLLLSDSGFYLCAWLTGTRADTQYFGPGTRLTVL.

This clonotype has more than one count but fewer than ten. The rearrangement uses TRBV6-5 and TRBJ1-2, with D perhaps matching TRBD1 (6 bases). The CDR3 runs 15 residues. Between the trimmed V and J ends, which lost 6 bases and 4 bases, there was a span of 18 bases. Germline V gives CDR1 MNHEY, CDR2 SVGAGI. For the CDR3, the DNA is TGTGCCAGCAGCCCCACCTTCAGGGGAAGCTATGGCTACACCTTC. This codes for CASSPTFRGSYGYTF.

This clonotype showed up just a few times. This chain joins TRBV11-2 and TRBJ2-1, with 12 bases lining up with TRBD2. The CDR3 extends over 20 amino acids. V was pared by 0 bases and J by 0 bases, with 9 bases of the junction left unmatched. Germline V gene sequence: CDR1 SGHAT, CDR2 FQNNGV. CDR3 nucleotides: TGTGCCAGCAGCTTAGATGGACTAGCGGGAAGGGGGGGCTCCTACAATGAGCAGTTCTTC. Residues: CASSLDGLAGRGGSYNEQFF.